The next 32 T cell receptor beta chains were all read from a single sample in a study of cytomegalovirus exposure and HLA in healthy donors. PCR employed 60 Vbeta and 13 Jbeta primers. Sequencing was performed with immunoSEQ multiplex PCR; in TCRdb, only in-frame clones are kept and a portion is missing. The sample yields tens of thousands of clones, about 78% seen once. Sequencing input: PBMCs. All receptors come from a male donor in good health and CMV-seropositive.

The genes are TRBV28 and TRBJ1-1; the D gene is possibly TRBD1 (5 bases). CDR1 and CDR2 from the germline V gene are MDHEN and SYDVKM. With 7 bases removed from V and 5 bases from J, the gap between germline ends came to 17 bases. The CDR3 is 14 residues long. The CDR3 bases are TGTGCCAGCATTCCCGGACAAGGAATAACTGAAGCTTTCTTT. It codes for CASIPGQGITEAFF.

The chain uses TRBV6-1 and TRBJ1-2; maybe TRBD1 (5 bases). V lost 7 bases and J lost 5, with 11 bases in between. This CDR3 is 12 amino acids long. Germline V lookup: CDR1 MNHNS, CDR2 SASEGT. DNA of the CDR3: TGTGCCAGCACCAGGGCAGGGTATGGCTACACCTTC. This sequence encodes CASTRAGYGYTF.

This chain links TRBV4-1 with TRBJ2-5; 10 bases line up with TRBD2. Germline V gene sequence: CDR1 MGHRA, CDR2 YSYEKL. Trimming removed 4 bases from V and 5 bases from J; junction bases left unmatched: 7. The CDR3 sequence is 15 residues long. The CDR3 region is CASSRLAGERETQYF. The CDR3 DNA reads TGCGCCAGCAGCCGCCTAGCGGGAGAGCGGGAGACCCAGTACTTC.

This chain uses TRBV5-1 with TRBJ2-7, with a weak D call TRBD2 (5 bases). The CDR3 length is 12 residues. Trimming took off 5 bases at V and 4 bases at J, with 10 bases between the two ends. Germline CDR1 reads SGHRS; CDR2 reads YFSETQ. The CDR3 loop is CASRGSGYEQYF. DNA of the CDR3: TGCGCCAGCAGGGGGAGCGGTTACGAGCAGTACTTC.

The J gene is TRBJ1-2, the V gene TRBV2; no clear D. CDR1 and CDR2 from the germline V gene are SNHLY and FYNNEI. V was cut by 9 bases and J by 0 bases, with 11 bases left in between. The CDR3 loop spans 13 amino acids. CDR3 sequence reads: CARHRPTNYGYTF. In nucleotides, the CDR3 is TGTGCCAGACACAGACCTACTAACTATGGCTACACCTTC.

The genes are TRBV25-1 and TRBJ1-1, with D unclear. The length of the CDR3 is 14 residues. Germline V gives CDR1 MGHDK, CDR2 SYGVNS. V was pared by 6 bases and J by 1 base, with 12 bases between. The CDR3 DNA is TGTGCCAGCAGCGAACAATCAGGGAACACTGAAGCTTTCTTT. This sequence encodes CASSEQSGNTEAFF. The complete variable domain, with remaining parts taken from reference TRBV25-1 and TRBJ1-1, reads EADIYQTPRYLVIGTGKKITLECSQTMGHDKMYWYQQDPGMELHLIHYSYGVNSTEKGDLSSESTVSRIRTEHFPLTLESARPSHTSQYLCASSEQSGNTEAFFGQGTRLTVV.

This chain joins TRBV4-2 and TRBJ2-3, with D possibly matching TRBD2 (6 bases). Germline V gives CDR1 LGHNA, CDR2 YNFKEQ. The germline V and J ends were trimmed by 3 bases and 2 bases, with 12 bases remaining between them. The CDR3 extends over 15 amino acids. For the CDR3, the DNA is TGTGCCAGCAGCCAGCTCCGGGACTTCACAGATACGCAGTATTTT. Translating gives CASSQLRDFTDTQYF.

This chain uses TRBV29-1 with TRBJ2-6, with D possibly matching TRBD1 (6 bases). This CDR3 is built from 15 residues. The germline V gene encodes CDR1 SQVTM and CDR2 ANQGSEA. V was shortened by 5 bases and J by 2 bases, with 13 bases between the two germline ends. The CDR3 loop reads CSVYRYRAGANVLTF. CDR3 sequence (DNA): TGCAGCGTTTACCGCTACAGGGCTGGGGCCAACGTCCTGACTTTC.

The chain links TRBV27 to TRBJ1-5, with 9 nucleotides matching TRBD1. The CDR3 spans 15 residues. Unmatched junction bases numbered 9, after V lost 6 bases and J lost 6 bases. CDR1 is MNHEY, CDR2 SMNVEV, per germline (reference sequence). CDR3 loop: CASRVSTGGFQPQHF. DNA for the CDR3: TGTGCCAGCAGAGTATCAACAGGGGGCTTTCAGCCCCAGCATTTT.

The DNA for the CDR3 is TGCAGCGTGGGGGACAGGGAAAACATTCAGTACTTC. Translated, it gives CSVGDRENIQYF. The V call is TRBV29-1, the J call TRBJ2-4; 9 bases are a match to TRBD1. The junction had 2 bases not matched to a gene; V was cut back by 6 bases and J by 5 bases. CDR1 and CDR2 (germline): SQVTM, ANQGSEA. The CDR3 has 12 amino acids. Complete variable domain (other parts from reference TRBV29-1 and TRBJ2-4): SAVISQKPSRDICQRGTSLTIQCQVDSQVTMMFWYRQQPGQSLTLIATANQGSEATYESGFVIDKFPISRPNLTFSTLTVSNMSPEDSSIYLCSVGDRENIQYFGAGTRLSVL.

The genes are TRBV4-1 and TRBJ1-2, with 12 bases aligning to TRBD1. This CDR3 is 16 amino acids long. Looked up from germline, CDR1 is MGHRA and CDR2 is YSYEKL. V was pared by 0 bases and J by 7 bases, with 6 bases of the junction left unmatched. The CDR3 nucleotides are TGCGCCAGCAGCCAAGATCTAGGGACAGGGGGCTTTGGCTACACCTTC. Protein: CASSQDLGTGGFGYTF.

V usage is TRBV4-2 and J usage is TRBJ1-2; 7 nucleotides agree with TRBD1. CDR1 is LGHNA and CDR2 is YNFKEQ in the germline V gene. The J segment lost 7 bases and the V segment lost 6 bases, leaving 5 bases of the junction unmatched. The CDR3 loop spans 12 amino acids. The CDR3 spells CASSPTGSGYTF. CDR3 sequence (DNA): TGTGCCAGCAGTCCGACAGGGTCTGGCTACACCTTC.

In nucleotides, the CDR3 is TGTGCCAGCAGCCCAACAGGGGAGCTGTTTTTT. Translating gives CASSPTGELFF. The chain combines TRBV11-2 with TRBJ2-2; D unclear. The CDR3 is made up of 11 amino acids. The germline gives CDR1 SGHAT, CDR2 FQNNGV. Trimming removed 5 bases at V and 8 bases at J, with 6 bases between. The whole variable domain, filled in from reference TRBV11-2 and TRBJ2-2, reads EAGVAQSPRYKIIEKRQSVAFWCNPISGHATLYWYQQILGQGPKLLIQFQNNGVVDDSQLPKDRFSAERLKGVDSTLKIQPAKLEDSAVYLCASSPTGELFFGEGSRLTVL.

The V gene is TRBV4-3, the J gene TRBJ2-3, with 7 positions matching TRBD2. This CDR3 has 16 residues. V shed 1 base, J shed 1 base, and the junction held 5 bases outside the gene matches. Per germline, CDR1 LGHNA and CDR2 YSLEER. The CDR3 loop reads CASSQAILAGTDTQYF. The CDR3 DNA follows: TGCGCCAGCAGCCAAGCAATTCTAGCGGGCACAGATACGCAGTATTTT.

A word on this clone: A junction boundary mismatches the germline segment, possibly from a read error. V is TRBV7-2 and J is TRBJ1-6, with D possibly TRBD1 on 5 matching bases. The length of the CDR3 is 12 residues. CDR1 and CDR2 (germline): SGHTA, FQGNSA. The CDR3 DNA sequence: TGTGCCGGGGCCTCCTATAATTTACCCCTCCACTTT. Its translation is CAGASYNLPLHF.

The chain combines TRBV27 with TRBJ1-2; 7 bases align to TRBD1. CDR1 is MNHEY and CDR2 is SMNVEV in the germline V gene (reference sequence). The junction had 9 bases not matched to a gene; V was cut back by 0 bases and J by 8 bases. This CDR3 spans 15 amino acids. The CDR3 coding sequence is TGTGCCAGCAGTTTATCGCCAGGGGGAATGAACGGCTACACCTTC. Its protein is CASSLSPGGMNGYTF.

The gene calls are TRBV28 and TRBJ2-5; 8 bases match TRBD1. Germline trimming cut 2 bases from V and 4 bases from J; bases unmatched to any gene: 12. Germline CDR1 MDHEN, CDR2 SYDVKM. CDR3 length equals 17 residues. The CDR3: CASSLGQGQVFGETQYF. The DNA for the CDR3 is TGTGCCAGCAGTTTAGGGCAGGGACAGGTTTTCGGAGAGACCCAGTACTTC.

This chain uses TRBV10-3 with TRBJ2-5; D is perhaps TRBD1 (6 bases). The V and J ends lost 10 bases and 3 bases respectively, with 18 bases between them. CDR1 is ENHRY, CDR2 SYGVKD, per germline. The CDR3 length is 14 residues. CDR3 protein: CATRIRGAEETQYF. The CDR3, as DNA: TGTGCCACGCGAATCAGGGGAGCGGAAGAGACCCAGTACTTC.

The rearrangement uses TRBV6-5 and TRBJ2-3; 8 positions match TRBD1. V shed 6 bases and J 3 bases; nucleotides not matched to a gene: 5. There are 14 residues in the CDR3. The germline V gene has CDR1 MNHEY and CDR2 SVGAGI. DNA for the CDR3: TGTGCCAGCAGACCAGGGGGCCGGACAGATACGCAGTATTTT. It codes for CASRPGGRTDTQYF.

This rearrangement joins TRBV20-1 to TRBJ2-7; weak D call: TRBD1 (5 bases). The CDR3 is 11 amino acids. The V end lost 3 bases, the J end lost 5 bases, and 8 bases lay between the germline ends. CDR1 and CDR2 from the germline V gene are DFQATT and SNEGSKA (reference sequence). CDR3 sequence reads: CSASRVHEQYF. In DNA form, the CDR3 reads TGCAGTGCTAGCAGGGTCCACGAGCAGTACTTC.

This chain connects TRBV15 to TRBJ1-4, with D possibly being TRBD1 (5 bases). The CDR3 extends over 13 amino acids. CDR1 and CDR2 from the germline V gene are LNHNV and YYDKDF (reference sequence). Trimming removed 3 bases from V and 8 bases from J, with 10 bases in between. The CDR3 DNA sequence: TGTGCCACCAGCAGGGGGCCCGGAGAAAAACTGTTTTTT. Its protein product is CATSRGPGEKLFF. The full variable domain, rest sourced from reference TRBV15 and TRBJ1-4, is DAMVIQNPRYQVTQFGKPVTLSCSQTLNHNVMYWYQQKSSQAPKLLFHYYDKDFNNEADTPDNFQSRRPNTSFCFLDIRSPGLGDTAMYLCATSRGPGEKLFFGSGTQLSVL.

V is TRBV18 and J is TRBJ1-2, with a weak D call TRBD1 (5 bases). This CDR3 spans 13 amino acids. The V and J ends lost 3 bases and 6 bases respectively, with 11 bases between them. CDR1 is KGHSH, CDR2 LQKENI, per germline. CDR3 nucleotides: TGTGCCAGCTCACCCGGGGGGTCTAATGGCTACACCTTC. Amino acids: CASSPGGSNGYTF.

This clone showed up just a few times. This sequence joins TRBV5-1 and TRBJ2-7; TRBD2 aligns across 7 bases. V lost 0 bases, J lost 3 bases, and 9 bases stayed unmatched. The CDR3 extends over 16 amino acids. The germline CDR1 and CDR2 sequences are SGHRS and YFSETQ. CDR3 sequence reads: CASSLDGTSEYYEQYF. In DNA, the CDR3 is TGCGCCAGCAGCTTGGATGGTACTAGCGAGTACTACGAGCAGTACTTC. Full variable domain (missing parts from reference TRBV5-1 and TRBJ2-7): KAGVTQTPRYLIKTRGQQVTLSCSPISGHRSVSWYQQTPGQGLQFLFEYFSETQRNKGNFPGRFSGRQFSNSRSEMNVSTLELGDSALYLCASSLDGTSEYYEQYFGPGTRLTVT.

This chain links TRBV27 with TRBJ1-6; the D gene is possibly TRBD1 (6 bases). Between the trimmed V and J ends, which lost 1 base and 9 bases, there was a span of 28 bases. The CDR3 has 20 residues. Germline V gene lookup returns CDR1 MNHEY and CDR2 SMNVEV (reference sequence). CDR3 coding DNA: TGTGCCAGCAGTTTATTGAAGGGGTTGAGAAGGACAGCTAGTGGTTCACCCCTCCACTTT. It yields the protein CASSLLKGLRRTASGSPLHF.

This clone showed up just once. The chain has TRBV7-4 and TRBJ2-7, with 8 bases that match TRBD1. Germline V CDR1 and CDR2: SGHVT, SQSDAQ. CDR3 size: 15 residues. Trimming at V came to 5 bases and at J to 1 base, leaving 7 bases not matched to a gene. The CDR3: CASSPFRGPSYEQYF. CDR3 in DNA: TGTGCCAGCAGCCCCTTCAGGGGGCCGTCCTACGAGCAGTACTTC.

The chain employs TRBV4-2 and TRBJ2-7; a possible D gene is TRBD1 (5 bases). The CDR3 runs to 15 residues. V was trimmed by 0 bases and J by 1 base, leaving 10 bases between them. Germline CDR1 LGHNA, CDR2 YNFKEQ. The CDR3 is CASSQDVQGSYEQYF. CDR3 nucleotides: TGTGCCAGCAGCCAAGACGTCCAGGGATCCTACGAGCAGTACTTC.

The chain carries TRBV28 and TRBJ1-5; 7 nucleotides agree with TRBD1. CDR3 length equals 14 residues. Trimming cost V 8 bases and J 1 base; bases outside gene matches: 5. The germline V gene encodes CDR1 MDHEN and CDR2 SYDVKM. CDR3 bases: TGTGCCAGCCTACTGGGACAGAGCAATCAGCCCCAGCATTTT. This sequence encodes CASLLGQSNQPQHF.

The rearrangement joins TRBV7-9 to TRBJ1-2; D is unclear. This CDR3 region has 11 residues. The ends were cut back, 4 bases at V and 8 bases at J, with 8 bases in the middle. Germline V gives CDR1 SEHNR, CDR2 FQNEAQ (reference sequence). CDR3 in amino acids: CASSSAGGYTF. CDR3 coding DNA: TGTGCCAGCAGCTCCGCGGGAGGCTACACCTTC.

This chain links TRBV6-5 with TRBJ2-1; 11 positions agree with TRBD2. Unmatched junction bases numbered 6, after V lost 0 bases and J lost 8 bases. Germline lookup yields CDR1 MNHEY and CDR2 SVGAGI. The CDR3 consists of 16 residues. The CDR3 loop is CASSYSGSGGAYEQFF. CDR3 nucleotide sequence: TGTGCCAGCAGTTACTCGGGTAGCGGGGGGGCATATGAGCAGTTCTTC.

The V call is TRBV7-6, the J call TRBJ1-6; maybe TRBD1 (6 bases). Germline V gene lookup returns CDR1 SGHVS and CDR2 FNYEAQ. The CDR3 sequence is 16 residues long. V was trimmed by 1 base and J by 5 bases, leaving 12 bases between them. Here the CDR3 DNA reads TGTGCCAGCAGCTTAGGGCAGGGGTTACATAATTCACCCCTCCACTTT. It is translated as CASSLGQGLHNSPLHF.

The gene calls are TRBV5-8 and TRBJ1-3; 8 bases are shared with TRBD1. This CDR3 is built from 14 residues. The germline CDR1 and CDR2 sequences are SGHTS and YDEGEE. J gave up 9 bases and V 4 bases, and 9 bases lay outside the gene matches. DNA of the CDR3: TGTGCCAGCAGCCCGGGACAGGCGATCCGCACCATATATTTT. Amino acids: CASSPGQAIRTIYF.

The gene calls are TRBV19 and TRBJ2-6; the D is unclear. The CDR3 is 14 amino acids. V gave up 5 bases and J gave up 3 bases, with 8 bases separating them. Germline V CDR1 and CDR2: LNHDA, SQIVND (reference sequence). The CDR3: CASSESGGANVLTF. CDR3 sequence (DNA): TGTGCCAGTAGTGAGTCGGGTGGGGCCAACGTCCTGACTTTC.